Below are 28 T cell receptor beta chains sequenced from a single sample in a study of metastatic and nonmetastatic thyroid tumors. TCRdb re-called the PCR reads via MiXCR. The sample shows about 45,000 clones, less than 5% of them seen only once. No treatment had been given to any patient before thyroid surgery. The sample was blood. These receptors came from a female donor with papillary thyroid cancer or a benign thyroid nodule (not recorded which). Some clones in this sample may be carry-over from other donors' samples.

This clone was found many times. V is TRBV20-1 and J is TRBJ1-4; tentative D call: TRBD1 (5 bases). Germline V gene data show CDR1 as DFQATT and CDR2 as SNEGSKA (reference sequence). The germline V and J ends were trimmed by 5 bases and 12 bases, with 19 bases remaining between them. CDR3 size: 13 residues. The CDR3 sequence: CSAFRDLTSELFF. CDR3 nucleotides: TGCAGTGCTTTCCGGGACCTAACTAGCGAACTGTTTTTT.

The chain recombines TRBV4-1 with TRBJ1-4; D perhaps matches TRBD1 (5 bases). Germline V lookup: CDR1 MGHRA, CDR2 YSYEKL. V shed 2 bases and J shed 1 base, with 14 bases lying between them. CDR3 length: 17 amino acids. The CDR3 DNA sequence: TGCGCCAGCAGCCAAAGACAGACGGATTTAACTAATGAAAAACTGTTTTTT. This gives the protein CASSQRQTDLTNEKLFF.

This sequence joins TRBV7-2 and TRBJ1-5; 7 nucleotides line up with TRBD1. Germline V gene data show CDR1 as SGHTA and CDR2 as FQGNSA. V shed 1 base and J 7 bases; nucleotides not matched to a gene: 7. The CDR3 spans 15 residues. The CDR3 loop is CASSLVPRGQQPQHF. In nucleotides, the CDR3 is TGTGCCAGCAGCTTAGTCCCAAGGGGGCAACAGCCCCAGCATTTT.

Points on this clone: One junction end disagrees with the germline gene, perhaps due to a read error. CDR3 nucleotide sequence: TGTGCCAGCAGCCCGACAGACACCGGGGAGCTGTGTTTT. Translation: CASSPTDTGELCF. This sequence joins TRBV28 and TRBJ2-2; TRBD1 or TRBD2 may be the D gene (5 bases each). The CDR3 has 13 residues. CDR1 is MDHEN and CDR2 is SYDVKM in the germline V gene.

This clone was recorded at least ten times. V and J are TRBV24-1 and TRBJ2-2; 12 positions match TRBD1. Germline V gene lookup returns CDR1 KGHDR and CDR2 SFDVKD. The CDR3 runs 18 residues. The V and J ends lost 3 bases and 0 bases, in that order; junction bases with no gene match: 4. CDR3 sequence reads: CATSDGGQGAPNTGELFF. The CDR3 nucleotides are TGTGCCACCAGTGATGGGGGACAGGGGGCCCCGAACACCGGGGAGCTGTTTTTT.

This clone was found a few times. The chain recombines TRBV20-1 with TRBJ1-2, with no clear D. The CDR3 is made up of 11 amino acids. Germline CDR1 and CDR2: DFQATT and SNEGSKA (reference sequence). The V gene lost 7 bases and the J gene lost 4 bases, with 10 bases spanning the gap. The CDR3 here is CSVIRGYGYTF. In DNA form, the CDR3 reads TGCAGTGTTATACGGGGCTATGGCTACACCTTC.

This clone appeared many times. The rearrangement joins TRBV5-4 to TRBJ2-7; D might be TRBD1 (6 bases). Germline CDR1 is SGHNT and CDR2 is YYREEE (reference sequence). The CDR3 loop spans 14 amino acids. The V end lost 2 bases, the J end lost 2 bases, and 11 bases lay between the germline ends. CDR3 DNA: TGTGCCAGCAGCTTTCAGGGGTCTACCTACGAGCAGTACTTC. Its protein is CASSFQGSTYEQYF.

This clone was observed a few times. This chain links TRBV6-2 or TRBV6-3 with TRBJ2-2; 9 nucleotides agree with TRBD1. The CDR3 consists of 14 residues. Trimming removed 10 bases from V and 6 bases from J; junction bases left unmatched: 9. In germline, CDR1 is MNHEY, CDR2 SVGEGT. For the CDR3, the DNA is TGTGCCATCAACAGGGGGCCAGATTCCGGGGAGCTGTTTTTT. As protein: CAINRGPDSGELFF.

This clone has at least ten counts. CDR3 sequence reads: CASSLARLAAYQETQYF. The DNA of the CDR3 is TGCGCCAGCAGCTTGGCTCGACTAGCGGCGTACCAAGAGACCCAGTACTTC. The rearrangement uses TRBV5-1 and TRBJ2-5, with 9 bases that match TRBD2. This CDR3 comprises 17 residues. Germline CDR1 SGHRS, CDR2 YFSETQ. Trimming removed 0 bases from V and 0 bases from J; junction bases left unmatched: 6.

This clone was counted only a few times. This chain uses TRBV20-1 with TRBJ2-1, with 8 bases matching TRBD2. Per germline, CDR1 DFQATT and CDR2 SNEGSKA (reference sequence). V shed 1 base and J 8 bases; nucleotides not matched to a gene: 10. The CDR3 consists of 15 residues. The CDR3 sequence: CSARAAGLGGDEQFF. In DNA, the CDR3 is TGCAGTGCTAGAGCTGCGGGACTCGGGGGGGATGAGCAGTTCTTC.

This clone showed up many times. This chain links TRBV18 with TRBJ1-5; D is ambiguous. The CDR3 is made up of 13 amino acids. The germline CDR1 and CDR2 sequences are KGHSH and LQKENI. V lost 2 bases, J lost 1 base, and 3 bases lay in between. In nucleotides, the CDR3 is TGTGCCAGCTCACCAGGGAGCAATCAGCCCCAGCATTTT. This codes for CASSPGSNQPQHF.

The table lists this clone with a few counts. The CDR3 DNA reads as TGTGCCAGCAGTGCTCTAAGGACAGGGAAGGGACCTGAAGCTTTCTTT. This codes for CASSALRTGKGPEAFF. This chain connects TRBV6-2 or TRBV6-3 to TRBJ1-1, with 8 bases lining up with TRBD1. The CDR3 runs to 16 residues. CDR1 MNHEY and CDR2 SVGEGT come from the germline V gene. V shed 5 bases, J shed 6 bases, and the junction held 14 bases outside the gene matches.

Notes on this clone: A single base separates this from a much larger clone, so it may be a read error. J is TRBJ2-3 and V is TRBV10-1; TRBD2 matches at 9 bases. There are 15 residues in the CDR3. CDR1 is WNHNN and CDR2 is SYGVQD in the germline V gene (reference sequence). V lost 5 bases and J lost 1; bases outside the gene matches: 4. CDR3 residues: CASSYEREGTDTQYF. The CDR3 nucleotides are TGCGCCAGCAGTTACGAGCGGGAGGGCACAGATACGCAGTATTTT.

This clone was seen only a few times. The chain couples TRBV28 to TRBJ2-7; TRBD1 is a possible D gene (6 bases). V dropped 8 bases and J dropped 0 bases, with 17 bases sitting between them. Germline assignment: CDR1 MDHEN and CDR2 SYDVKM. There are 15 residues in the CDR3. The CDR3 loop reads CASGRRQAFSYEQYF. The DNA for the CDR3 is TGTGCCAGCGGGCGGAGACAGGCCTTCTCCTACGAGCAGTACTTC. The full variable domain, with the rest looked up from reference TRBV28 and TRBJ2-7, is DVKVTQSSRYLVKRTGEKVFLECVQDMDHENMFWYRQDPGLGLRLIYFSYDVKMKEKGDIPEGYSVSREKKERFSLILESASTNQTSMYLCASGRRQAFSYEQYFGPGTRLTVT.

This clone was recorded a few times. This may be a read error, as it is one base from a much larger clone. Other DNA variants within this sample encode the same CDR3. This chain uses TRBV12-3 or TRBV12-4 with TRBJ2-5; 10 nucleotides line up with TRBD2. The CDR3 is 16 amino acids. J lost 4 bases, V lost 5 bases, and 10 bases had no gene match. The CDR3 nucleotides are TGTGCCAGCAGTCTGCTAGCGGGAGAACGTTTAGAGACCCAGTACTTC. Protein: CASSLLAGERLETQYF.

This clone was seen many times. The gene calls are TRBV14 and TRBJ2-7, with D possibly being TRBD1 (6 bases). Germline CDR1 and CDR2: SGHDN and FVKESK. CDR3 size: 13 residues. With 4 bases removed from V and 2 bases from J, the gap between germline ends came to 9 bases. Here the CDR3 reads CASSPGQAYEQYF. The CDR3 DNA reads TGTGCCAGCAGCCCGGGACAAGCCTACGAGCAGTACTTC.

The chain joins TRBV6-1 to TRBJ2-1, with unresolved D. Per the germline V gene, CDR1 is MNHNS and CDR2 is SASEGT. The CDR3 contains 14 residues. V gave up 5 bases and J gave up 15 bases, with 23 bases separating them. CDR3 sequence: CASSTPPDDGKWFF. The DNA for the CDR3 is TGTGCCAGCAGTACCCCACCTGACGACGGCAAGTGGTTCTTC.

This clone was recorded at least ten times. This chain links TRBV9 with TRBJ2-7, with 16 bases fitting TRBD2. V trimming: 3 bases; J trimming: 6 bases; junction bases outside the gene matches: 3. The germline gives CDR1 SGDLS, CDR2 YYNGEE. The CDR3 consists of 15 residues. The CDR3 spells CASSEGTSGRAEQYF. The CDR3 coding sequence is TGTGCCAGCAGCGAGGGGACTAGCGGGAGGGCCGAGCAGTACTTC.

This chain connects TRBV6-1 to TRBJ2-3; TRBD2 agrees at 13 bases. The CDR3 contains 15 residues. With 6 bases clipped from V and 6 bases from J, the junction kept 6 bases outside the gene matches. Looked up from germline, CDR1 is MNHNS and CDR2 is SASEGT. The CDR3 loop is CASRQGLAGWDTQYF. CDR3 nucleotides: TGTGCCAGCAGACAGGGACTAGCGGGATGGGATACGCAGTATTTT.

This clone was seen a few times. An end of the junction does not agree with germline; a read error may underlie this. The sample carries other DNA sequences with the same CDR3. V is TRBV11-2 and J is TRBJ1-5, with D hard to call. Germline V gene data show CDR1 as SGHAT and CDR2 as FQNNGV. There are 15 residues in the CDR3. The CDR3 DNA reads as TGTGCCAGCAGCTTAGATGCGGGTGTCAATCAGCCCCAACATTTT. Encoded protein: CASSLDAGVNQPQHF.

This clone was counted many times. V gene TRBV11-2 combines with J gene TRBJ2-1; D is perhaps TRBD2 (5 bases). CDR3 length equals 13 residues. Germline CDR1 SGHAT, CDR2 FQNNGV. V shed 1 base and J shed 7 bases, with 8 bases lying between them. The CDR3 loop is CASSLVGGNEQFF. CDR3 in DNA: TGTGCCAGCAGCTTAGTTGGCGGGAATGAGCAGTTCTTC.

V usage is TRBV7-9 and J usage is TRBJ2-1; TRBD2 aligns across 8 bases. J gave up 2 bases and V 5 bases, and 8 bases lay outside the gene matches. Germline V gene data show CDR1 as SEHNR and CDR2 as FQNEAQ (reference sequence). This CDR3 is built from 16 residues. Written as DNA, the CDR3 is TGTGCCAGCAGCCTCGTGCGGGGGGCGCCCTACAATGAGCAGTTCTTC. It translates to CASSLVRGAPYNEQFF.

This clone was observed a few times. A read error may account for a junction end that differs from germline. The CDR3: CAGGGSYGYTF. Written as DNA, the CDR3 is TGCGCGGGGGGTGGCAGCTATGGCTACACCTTC. V is TRBV6-1 and J is TRBJ1-2; possibly TRBD1 for D (5 bases). Germline assignment: CDR1 MNHNS and CDR2 SASEGT. This CDR3 contains 11 residues.

This clone appeared once. This rearrangement joins TRBV19 to TRBJ1-1; D gene uncertain. The CDR3 loop spans 14 amino acids. With 3 bases removed from V and 5 bases from J, the gap between germline ends came to 13 bases. Germline CDR1 is LNHDA and CDR2 is SQIVND (reference sequence). The CDR3 bases are TGTGCCAGTAGTATTGAAGGTATTGGGACTGAAGCTTTCTTT. Translation: CASSIEGIGTEAFF.

This clone was detected a few times. The V call is TRBV28, the J call TRBJ1-6, with D maybe TRBD1 (6 bases). Trimming cost V 5 bases and J 15 bases, with 20 bases left between them. This CDR3 spans 14 amino acids. CDR1 MDHEN and CDR2 SYDVKM come from the germline V gene. CDR3 region: CASSKQSGGYNLHF. The CDR3 region has the DNA TGTGCCAGCAGTAAGCAATCTGGGGGCTACAACCTCCACTTT.

This clone came up many times. This may be a read error: a much more frequent sequence differs by one nucleotide. This chain connects TRBV11-3 to TRBJ2-7, with 7 bases fitting TRBD2. The CDR3 spans 16 residues. Germline V gives CDR1 SGHNT, CDR2 YENEEA. V shed 0 bases and J 5 bases; nucleotides not matched to a gene: 10. CDR3 in amino acids: CASSLDRWGGSHEQYF. As DNA, the CDR3 is TGTGCCAGCAGCTTAGATCGGTGGGGGGGGAGCCACGAGCAGTACTTC.

This clone was picked up many times. The chain uses TRBV9 and TRBJ2-2; D is unresolved. V was cut by 0 bases and J by 4 bases, with 7 bases left in between. This CDR3 has 14 residues. The germline gives CDR1 SGDLS, CDR2 YYNGEE. The CDR3 loop is CASSVEGRTGELFF. DNA of the CDR3: TGTGCCAGCAGCGTAGAGGGCCGCACCGGGGAGCTGTTTTTT. The whole variable domain, filled in from reference TRBV9 and TRBJ2-2, reads DSGVTQTPKHLITATGQRVTLRCSPRSGDLSVYWYQQSLDQGLQFLIQYYNGEERAKGNILERFSAQQFPDLHSELNLSSLELGDSALYFCASSVEGRTGELFFGEGSRLTVL.

This clone turned up a few times. The chain carries TRBV28 and TRBJ1-1; D gene uncertain. The CDR3 covers 13 residues. V was shortened by 5 bases and J by 1 base, with 8 bases between the two germline ends. In germline, CDR1 is MDHEN, CDR2 SYDVKM. CDR3 bases: TGTGCCAGCAGTATTCAGAAGAACACTGAAGCTTTCTTT. Protein product: CASSIQKNTEAFF.